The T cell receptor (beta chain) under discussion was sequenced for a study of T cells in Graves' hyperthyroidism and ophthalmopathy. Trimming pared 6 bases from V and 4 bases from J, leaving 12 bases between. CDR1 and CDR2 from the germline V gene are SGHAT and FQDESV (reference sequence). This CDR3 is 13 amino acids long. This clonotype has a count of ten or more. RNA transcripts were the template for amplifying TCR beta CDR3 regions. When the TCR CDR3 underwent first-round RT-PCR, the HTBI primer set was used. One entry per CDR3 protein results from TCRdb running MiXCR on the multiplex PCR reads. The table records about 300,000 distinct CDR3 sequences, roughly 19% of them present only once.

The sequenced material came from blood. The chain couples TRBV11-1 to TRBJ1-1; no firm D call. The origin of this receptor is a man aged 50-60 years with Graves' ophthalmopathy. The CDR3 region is CASRPIIGTEAFF. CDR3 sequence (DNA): TGTGCCAGCAGACCAATAATCGGCACTGAAGCTTTCTTT.